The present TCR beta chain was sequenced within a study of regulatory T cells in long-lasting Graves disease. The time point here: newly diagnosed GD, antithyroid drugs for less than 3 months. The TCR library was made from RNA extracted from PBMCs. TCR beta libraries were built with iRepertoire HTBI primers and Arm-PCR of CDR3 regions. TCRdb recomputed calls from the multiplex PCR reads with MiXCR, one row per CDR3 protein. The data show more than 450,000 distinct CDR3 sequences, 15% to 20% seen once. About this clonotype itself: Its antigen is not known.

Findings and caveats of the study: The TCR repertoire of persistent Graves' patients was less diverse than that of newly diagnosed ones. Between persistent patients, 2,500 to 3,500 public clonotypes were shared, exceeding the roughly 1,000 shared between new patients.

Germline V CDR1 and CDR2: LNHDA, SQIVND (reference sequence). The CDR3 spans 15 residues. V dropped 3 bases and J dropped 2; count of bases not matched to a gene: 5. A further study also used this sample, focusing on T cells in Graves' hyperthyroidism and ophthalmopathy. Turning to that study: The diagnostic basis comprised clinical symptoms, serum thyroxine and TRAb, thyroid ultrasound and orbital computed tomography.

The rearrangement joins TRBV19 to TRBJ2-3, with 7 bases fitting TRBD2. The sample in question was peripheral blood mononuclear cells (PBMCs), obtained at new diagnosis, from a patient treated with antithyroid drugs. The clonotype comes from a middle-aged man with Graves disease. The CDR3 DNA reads TGTGCCAGTAGTATTTCTAGCGGACCCACAGATACGCAGTATTTT. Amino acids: CASSISSGPTDTQYF.